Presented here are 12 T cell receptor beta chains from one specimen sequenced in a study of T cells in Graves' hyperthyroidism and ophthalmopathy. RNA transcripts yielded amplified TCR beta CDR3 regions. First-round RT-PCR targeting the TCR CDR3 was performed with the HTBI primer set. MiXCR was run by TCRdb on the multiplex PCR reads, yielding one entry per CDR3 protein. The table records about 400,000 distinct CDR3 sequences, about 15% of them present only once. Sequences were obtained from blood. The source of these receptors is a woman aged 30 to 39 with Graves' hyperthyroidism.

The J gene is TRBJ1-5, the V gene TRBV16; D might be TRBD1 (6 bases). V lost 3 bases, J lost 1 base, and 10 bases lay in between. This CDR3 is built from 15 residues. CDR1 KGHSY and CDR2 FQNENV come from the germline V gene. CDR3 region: CASSQGATSNQPQHF. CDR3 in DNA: TGTGCCAGCAGCCAGGGGGCCACGAGCAATCAGCCCCAGCATTTT.

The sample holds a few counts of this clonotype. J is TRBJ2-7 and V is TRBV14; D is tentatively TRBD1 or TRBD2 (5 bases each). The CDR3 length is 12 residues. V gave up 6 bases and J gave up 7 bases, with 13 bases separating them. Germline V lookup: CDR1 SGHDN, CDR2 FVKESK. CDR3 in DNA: TGTGCCAGCAGACGGACTCCAGGGGAGCAGTACTTC. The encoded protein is CASRRTPGEQYF.

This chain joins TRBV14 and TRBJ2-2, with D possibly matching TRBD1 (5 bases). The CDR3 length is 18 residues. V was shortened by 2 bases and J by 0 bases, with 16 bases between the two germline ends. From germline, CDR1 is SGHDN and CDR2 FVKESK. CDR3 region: CASSQSFFVRANTGELFF. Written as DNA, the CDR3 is TGTGCCAGCAGCCAATCGTTTTTCGTCAGGGCGAACACCGGGGAGCTGTTTTTT.

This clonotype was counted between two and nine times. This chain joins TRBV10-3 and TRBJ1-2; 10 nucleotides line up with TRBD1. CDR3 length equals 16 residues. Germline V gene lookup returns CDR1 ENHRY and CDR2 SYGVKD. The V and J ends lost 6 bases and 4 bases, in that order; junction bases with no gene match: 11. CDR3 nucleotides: TGTGCCATCAGAGAAAGCCGACAGGGGGCTCGCTATGGCTACACCTTC. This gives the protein CAIRESRQGARYGYTF.

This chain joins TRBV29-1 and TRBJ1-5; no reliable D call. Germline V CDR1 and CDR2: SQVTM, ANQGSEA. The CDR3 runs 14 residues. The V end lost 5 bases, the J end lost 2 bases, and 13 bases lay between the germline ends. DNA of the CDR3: TGCAGCGTTCGGTATCGAAGGGGCAATCAGCCCCAGCATTTT. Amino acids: CSVRYRRGNQPQHF.

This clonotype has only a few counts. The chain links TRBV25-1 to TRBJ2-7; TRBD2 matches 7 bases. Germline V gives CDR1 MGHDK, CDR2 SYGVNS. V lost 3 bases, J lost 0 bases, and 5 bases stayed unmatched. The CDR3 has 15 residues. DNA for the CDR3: TGTGCCAGCAGTGACGGGGCTAGCGGCTCCTACGAGCAGTACTTC. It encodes CASSDGASGSYEQYF.

The CDR3 DNA is TGTGCCAGCAGTTTAGTAGCGGGAGGGCAAAATGAGCAGTTCTTC. It codes for CASSLVAGGQNEQFF. The rearrangement joins TRBV12-3 or TRBV12-4 to TRBJ2-1, with TRBD2 matching over 11 bases. V shed 1 base, J shed 7 bases, and the junction held 3 bases outside the gene matches. The length of the CDR3 is 15 residues.

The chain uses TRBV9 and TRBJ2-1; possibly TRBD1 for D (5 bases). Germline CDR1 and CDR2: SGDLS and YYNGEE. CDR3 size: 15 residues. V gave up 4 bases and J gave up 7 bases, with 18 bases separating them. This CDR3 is CASSSGGGAGNEQFF. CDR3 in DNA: TGTGCCAGCAGCTCGGGCGGCGGAGCAGGGAATGAGCAGTTCTTC.

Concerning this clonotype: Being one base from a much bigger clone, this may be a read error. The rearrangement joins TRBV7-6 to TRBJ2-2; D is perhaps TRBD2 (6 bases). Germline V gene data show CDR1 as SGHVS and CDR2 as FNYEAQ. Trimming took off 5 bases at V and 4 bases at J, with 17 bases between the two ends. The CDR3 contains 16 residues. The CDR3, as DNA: TGTGCCAGCAGCCTAGGAGCGGAGGGACCCACCGGGGAGCTGTTTTTT. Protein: CASSLGAEGPTGELFF.

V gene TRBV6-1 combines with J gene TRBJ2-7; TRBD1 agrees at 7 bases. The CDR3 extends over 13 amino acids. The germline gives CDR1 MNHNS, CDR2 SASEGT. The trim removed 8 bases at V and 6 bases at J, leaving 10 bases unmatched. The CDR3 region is CASLLRDSGEQYF. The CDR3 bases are TGTGCCAGCCTACTTCGGGACAGTGGCGAGCAGTACTTC.

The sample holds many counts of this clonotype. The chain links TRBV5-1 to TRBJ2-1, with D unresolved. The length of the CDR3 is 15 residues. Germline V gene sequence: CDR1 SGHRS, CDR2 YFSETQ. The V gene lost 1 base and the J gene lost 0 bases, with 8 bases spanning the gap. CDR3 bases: TGCGCCAGCAGCTTGCTACAGAGCTCCTACAATGAGCAGTTCTTC. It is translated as CASSLLQSSYNEQFF.

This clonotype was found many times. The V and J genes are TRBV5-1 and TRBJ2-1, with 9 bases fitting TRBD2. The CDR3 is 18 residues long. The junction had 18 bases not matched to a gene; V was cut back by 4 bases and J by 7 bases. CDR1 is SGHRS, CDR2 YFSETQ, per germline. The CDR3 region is CASSPTAGGGRAGNEQFF. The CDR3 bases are TGCGCCAGCAGCCCGACAGCTGGTGGCGGGAGGGCCGGAAATGAGCAGTTCTTC.